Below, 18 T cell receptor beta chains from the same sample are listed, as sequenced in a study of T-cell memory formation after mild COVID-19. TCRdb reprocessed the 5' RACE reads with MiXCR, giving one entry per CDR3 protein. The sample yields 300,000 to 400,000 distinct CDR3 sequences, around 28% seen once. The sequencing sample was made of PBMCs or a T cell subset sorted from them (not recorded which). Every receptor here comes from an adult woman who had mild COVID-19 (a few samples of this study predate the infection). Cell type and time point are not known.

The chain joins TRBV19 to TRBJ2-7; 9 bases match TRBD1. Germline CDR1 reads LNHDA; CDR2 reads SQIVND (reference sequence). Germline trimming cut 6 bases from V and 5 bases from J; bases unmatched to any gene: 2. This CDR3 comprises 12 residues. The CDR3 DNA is TGTGCCAGTAGAAGGACAGGGGACGAGCAGTACTTC. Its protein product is CASRRTGDEQYF.

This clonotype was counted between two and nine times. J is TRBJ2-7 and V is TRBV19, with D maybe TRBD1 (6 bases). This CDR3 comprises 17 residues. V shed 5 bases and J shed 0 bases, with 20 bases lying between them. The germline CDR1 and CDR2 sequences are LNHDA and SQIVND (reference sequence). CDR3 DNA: TGTGCCAGTAGTTCCCGAACCGCTACAGGGAGCTCCTACGAGCAGTACTTC. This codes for CASSSRTATGSSYEQYF.

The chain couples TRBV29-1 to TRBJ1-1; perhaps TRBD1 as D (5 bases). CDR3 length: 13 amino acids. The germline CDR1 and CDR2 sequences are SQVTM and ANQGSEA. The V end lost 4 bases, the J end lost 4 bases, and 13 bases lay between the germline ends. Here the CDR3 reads CSVGVGGITEAFF. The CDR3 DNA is TGCAGCGTTGGAGTTGGGGGGATCACTGAAGCTTTCTTT.

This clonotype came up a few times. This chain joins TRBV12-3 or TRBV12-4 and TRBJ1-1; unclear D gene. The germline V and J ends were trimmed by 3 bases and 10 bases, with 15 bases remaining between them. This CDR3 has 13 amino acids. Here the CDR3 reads CASSFSGRSSAFF. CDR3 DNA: TGTGCCAGCAGTTTCTCCGGGAGGTCTTCAGCTTTCTTT.

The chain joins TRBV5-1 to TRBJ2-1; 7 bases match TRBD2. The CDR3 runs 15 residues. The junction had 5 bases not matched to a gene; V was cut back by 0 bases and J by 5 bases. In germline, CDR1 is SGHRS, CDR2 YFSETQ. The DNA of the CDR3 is TGCGCCAGCAGCTTGGCCCTAGCGGCAAACAATGAGCAGTTCTTC. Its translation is CASSLALAANNEQFF.

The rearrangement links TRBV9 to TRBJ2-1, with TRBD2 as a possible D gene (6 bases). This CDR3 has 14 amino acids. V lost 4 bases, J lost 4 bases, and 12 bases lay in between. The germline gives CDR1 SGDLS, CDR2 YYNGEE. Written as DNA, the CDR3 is TGTGCCAGCAGCTTGGGGGGAGAATACAATGAGCAGTTCTTC. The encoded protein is CASSLGGEYNEQFF.

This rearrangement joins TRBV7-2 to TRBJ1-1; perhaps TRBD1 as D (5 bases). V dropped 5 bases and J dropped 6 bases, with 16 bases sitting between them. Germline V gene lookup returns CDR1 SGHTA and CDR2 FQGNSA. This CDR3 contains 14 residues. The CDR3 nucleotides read TGTGCCAGCAGCCCCTATACAGGACTCGCTGAAGCTTTCTTT. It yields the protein CASSPYTGLAEAFF.

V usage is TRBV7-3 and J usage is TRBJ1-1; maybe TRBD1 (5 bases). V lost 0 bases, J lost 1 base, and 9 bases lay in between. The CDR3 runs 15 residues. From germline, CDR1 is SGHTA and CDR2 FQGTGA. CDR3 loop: CASSLTGEPNTEAFF. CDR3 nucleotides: TGTGCCAGCAGCTTAACGGGGGAGCCGAACACTGAAGCTTTCTTT.

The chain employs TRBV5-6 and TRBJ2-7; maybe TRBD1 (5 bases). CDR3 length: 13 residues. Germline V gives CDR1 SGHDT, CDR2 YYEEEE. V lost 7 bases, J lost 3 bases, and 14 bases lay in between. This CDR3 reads CASGRNRRYEQYF. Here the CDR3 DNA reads TGTGCCAGCGGTAGGAACAGGCGCTACGAGCAGTACTTC. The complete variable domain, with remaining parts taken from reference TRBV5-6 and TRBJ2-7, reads DAGVTQSPTHLIKTRGQQVTLRCSPKSGHDTVSWYQQALGQGPQFIFQYYEEEERQRGNFPDRFSGHQFPNYSSELNVNALLLGDSALYLCASGRNRRYEQYFGPGTRLTVT.

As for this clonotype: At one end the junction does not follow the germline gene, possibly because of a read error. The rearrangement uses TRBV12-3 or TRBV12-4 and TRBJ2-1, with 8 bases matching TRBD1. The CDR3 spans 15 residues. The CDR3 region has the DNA TGTGCCAGCAGGGCGGGGACAGGCCGAAAGGATGAGCATTTCTTC. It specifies CASRAGTGRKDEHFF.

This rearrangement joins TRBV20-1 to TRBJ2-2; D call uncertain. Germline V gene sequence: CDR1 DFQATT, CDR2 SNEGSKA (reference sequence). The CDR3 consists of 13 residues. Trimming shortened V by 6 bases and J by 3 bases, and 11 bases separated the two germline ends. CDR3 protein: CSADLDDTGELFF. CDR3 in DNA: TGCAGTGCGGATCTAGATGACACCGGGGAGCTGTTTTTT.

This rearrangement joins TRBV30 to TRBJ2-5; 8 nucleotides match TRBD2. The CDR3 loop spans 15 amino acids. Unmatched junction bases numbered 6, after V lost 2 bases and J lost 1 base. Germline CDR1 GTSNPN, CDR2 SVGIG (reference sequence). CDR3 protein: CAWSTRTSRQETQYF. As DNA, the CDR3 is TGTGCCTGGAGTACCCGGACTAGCCGCCAAGAGACCCAGTACTTC.

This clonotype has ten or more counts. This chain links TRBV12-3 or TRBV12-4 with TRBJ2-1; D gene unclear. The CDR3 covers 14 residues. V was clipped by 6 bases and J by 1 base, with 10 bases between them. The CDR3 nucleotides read TGTGCCAGCAGGATTGACCAGTCCTACAATGAGCAGTTCTTC. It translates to CASRIDQSYNEQFF.

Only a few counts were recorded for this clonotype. The CDR3 here is CASSLVTQTDTQYF. In nucleotides, the CDR3 is TGCGCCAGCAGCTTGGTTACTCAGACAGATACGCAGTATTTT. This chain uses TRBV5-1 with TRBJ2-3; unclear D gene. The CDR3 runs 14 residues. Germline-derived CDR1 and CDR2 are SGHRS and YFSETQ. The germline V and J ends were trimmed by 0 bases and 3 bases, with 8 bases remaining between them.

This chain's CDR3 is CAWSVLAGFSYEQYF. In DNA, the CDR3 is TGTGCCTGGAGTGTATTGGCGGGCTTCTCCTACGAGCAGTACTTC. The gene calls are TRBV30 and TRBJ2-7, with D possibly TRBD2 on 5 matching bases. V was pared by 0 bases and J by 0 bases, with 12 bases between. Looked up from germline, CDR1 is GTSNPN and CDR2 is SVGIG (reference sequence). The CDR3 loop spans 15 amino acids.

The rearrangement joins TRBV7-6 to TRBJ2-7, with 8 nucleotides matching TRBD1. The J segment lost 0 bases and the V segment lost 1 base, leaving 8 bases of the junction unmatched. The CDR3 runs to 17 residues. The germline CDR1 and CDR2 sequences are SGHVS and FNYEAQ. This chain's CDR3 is CASSLGAPGQDSYEQYF. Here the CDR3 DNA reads TGTGCCAGCAGCTTAGGGGCCCCGGGACAGGACTCCTACGAGCAGTACTTC. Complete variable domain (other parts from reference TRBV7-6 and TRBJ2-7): GAGVSQSPRYKVTKRGQDVALRCDPISGHVSLYWYRQALGQGPEFLTYFNYEAQQDKSGLPNDRFSAERPEGSISTLTIQRTEQRDSAMYRCASSLGAPGQDSYEQYFGPGTRLTVT.

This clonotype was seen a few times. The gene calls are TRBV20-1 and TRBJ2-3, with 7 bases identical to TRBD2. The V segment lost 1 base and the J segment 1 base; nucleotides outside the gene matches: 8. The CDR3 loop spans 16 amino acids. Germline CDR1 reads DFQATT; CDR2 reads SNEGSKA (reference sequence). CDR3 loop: CSARAASGRGTDTQYF. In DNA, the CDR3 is TGCAGTGCTAGAGCGGCTAGCGGTCGAGGCACAGATACGCAGTATTTT.

The CDR3 bases are TGTGCCAGCAGTGCACCGGGACCGATAAACTATGGCTACACCTTC. Translated: CASSAPGPINYGYTF. V gene TRBV12-3 or TRBV12-4 combines with J gene TRBJ1-2; D might be TRBD1 (5 bases). The CDR3 totals 15 residues. Between the trimmed V and J ends, which lost 5 bases and 2 bases, there was a span of 15 bases.